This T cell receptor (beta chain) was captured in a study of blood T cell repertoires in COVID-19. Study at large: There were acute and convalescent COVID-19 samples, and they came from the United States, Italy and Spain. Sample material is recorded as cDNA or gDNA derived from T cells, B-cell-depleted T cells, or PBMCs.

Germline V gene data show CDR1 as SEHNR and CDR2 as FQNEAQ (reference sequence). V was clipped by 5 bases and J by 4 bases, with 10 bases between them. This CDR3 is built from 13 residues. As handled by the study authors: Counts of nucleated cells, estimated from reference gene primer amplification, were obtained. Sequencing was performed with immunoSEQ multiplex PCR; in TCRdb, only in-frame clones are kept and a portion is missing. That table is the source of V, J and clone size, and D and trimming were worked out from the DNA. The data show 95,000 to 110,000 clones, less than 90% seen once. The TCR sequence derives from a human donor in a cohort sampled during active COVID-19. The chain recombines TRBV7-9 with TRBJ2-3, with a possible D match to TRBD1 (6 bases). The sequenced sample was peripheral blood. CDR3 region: CASSPQGPDTQYF. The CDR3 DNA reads TGTGCCAGCAGCCCACAGGGCCCAGATACGCAGTATTTT.